This T cell receptor (beta chain) was recovered during a study of T cells after yellow fever vaccination. CDR1 is SQVTM, CDR2 ANQGSEA, per germline. Trimming cost V 4 bases and J 6 bases, with 12 bases left between them. This CDR3 region has 13 residues. TCRdb re-called the 5' RACE reads with MiXCR, one entry per CDR3 protein. The sample includes about 300,000 distinct CDR3 sequences, about 4% of them seen just once. The V and J genes are TRBV29-1 and TRBJ2-2; D call uncertain. The source of this sequence is a man younger than 30 who received the YFV17D yellow fever vaccine. The sample consisted of PBMCs, taken 5 days after the yellow fever booster vaccination. CDR3 nucleotide sequence: TGCAGCGTTGGCCTCGGGTCCCCCGGGGAGCTGTTTTTT. Its translation is CSVGLGSPGELFF.